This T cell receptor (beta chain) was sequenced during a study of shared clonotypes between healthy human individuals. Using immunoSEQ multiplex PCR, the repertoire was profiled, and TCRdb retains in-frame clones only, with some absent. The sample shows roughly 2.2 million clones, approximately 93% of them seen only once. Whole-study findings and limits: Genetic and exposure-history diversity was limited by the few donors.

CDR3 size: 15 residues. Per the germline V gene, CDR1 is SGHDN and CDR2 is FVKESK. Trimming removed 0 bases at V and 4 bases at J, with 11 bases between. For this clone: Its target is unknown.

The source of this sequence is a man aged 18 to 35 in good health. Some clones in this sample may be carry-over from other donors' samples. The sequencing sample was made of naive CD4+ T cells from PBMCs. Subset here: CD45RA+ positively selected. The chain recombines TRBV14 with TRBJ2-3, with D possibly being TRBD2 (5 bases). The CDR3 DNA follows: TGTGCCAGCAGCCAAGAGATGGTCGGGGCAGATACGCAGTATTTT. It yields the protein CASSQEMVGADTQYF.